Each of the 12 T cell receptor beta chains below was sequenced from the same sample in a study of human T cells and chemical hapten exposure. From the RACE reads, TCRdb called clonotypes with MiXCR, one entry per CDR3 protein. The sample includes roughly 250,000 distinct CDR3 sequences, more than 6.5% of them seen just once. The time point was: pre-sensitization, week 0. Treatment reported: therapeutic diphenylcyclopropenone sensitization with weekly scalp DPC. The sample here was whole blood, taken in connection with sensitization to the hapten diphenylcyclopropenone (DPC). The source of these receptors is a woman aged 35 to 49 with alopecia areata. Some clones in this sample may be carry-over from other donors' samples.

This clonotype was counted between two and nine times. The chain has TRBV7-2 and TRBJ2-1, with a possible D match to TRBD2 (5 bases). Germline CDR1 reads SGHTA; CDR2 reads FQGNSA. The CDR3 contains 16 residues. V was shortened by 1 base and J by 4 bases, with 14 bases between the two germline ends. For the CDR3, the DNA is TGTGCCAGCAGCTTAGTAGCTCAAGGGAGTTACAATGAGCAGTTCTTC. Translated, it gives CASSLVAQGSYNEQFF.

Note on this clonotype: A junction boundary mismatches the germline segment, possibly from a read error. The rearrangement uses TRBV20-1 and TRBJ1-5; D might be TRBD1 (6 bases). The CDR3 spans 14 residues. Looked up from germline, CDR1 is DFQATT and CDR2 is SNEGSKA (reference sequence). CDR3 bases: TGCAGTGCTAAAACAGGGAGTGACAATCAGTCCCAGCATTTT. Its translation is CSAKTGSDNQSQHF.

This clonotype appeared a few times. The rearrangement uses TRBV7-9 and TRBJ2-1; D possibly matches TRBD1 or TRBD2 (5 bases each). CDR1 is SEHNR and CDR2 is FQNEAQ in the germline V gene (reference sequence). The CDR3 runs 14 residues. With 2 bases removed from V and 7 bases from J, the gap between germline ends came to 12 bases. CDR3 sequence (DNA): TGTGCCAGCAGCTTAACCGGGGCGCAGAATGAGCAGTTCTTC. This gives the protein CASSLTGAQNEQFF.

The gene calls are TRBV9 and TRBJ2-1; D tentatively fits TRBD1 or TRBD2 (6 bases each). The CDR3 has 17 residues. Trimming stripped 4 bases from V and 4 bases from J, with 21 bases between. Germline values: CDR1 SGDLS, CDR2 YYNGEE. The CDR3 reads CASSRRVGGLTYNEQFF. CDR3 nucleotide sequence: TGTGCCAGCAGCCGTAGGGTAGGGGGGCTCACTTACAATGAGCAGTTCTTC.

V is TRBV10-3 and J is TRBJ2-3; TRBD2 might be the D (5 bases). This CDR3 is built from 14 residues. Between the trimmed V and J ends, which lost 10 bases and 4 bases, there was a span of 18 bases. The germline CDR1 and CDR2 sequences are ENHRY and SYGVKD. Here the CDR3 reads CATQDRGSADTQYF. In nucleotides, the CDR3 is TGTGCCACGCAAGATCGAGGGTCTGCAGATACGCAGTATTTT.

This chain's CDR3 is CASSDRGPRQPQHF. In DNA, the CDR3 is TGTGCCAGCAGTGACAGGGGACCTAGGCAGCCCCAGCATTTT. V gene TRBV28 combines with J gene TRBJ1-5, with 8 bases identical to TRBD1. The germline V gene has CDR1 MDHEN and CDR2 SYDVKM. The CDR3 extends over 14 amino acids. J gave up 7 bases and V 5 bases, and 7 bases lay outside the gene matches.

This clonotype was seen more than once but under ten times. The chain couples TRBV27 to TRBJ2-1; 7 nucleotides line up with TRBD2. Looked up from germline, CDR1 is MNHEY and CDR2 is SMNVEV (reference sequence). The CDR3 spans 16 residues. After removal of 7 bases from V and 2 bases from J, the junction contained 11 bases not matched to a gene. The CDR3 coding sequence is TGTGCCAGCAATACAGCCCGGGACTATCCCTACAATGAGCAGTTCTTC. It codes for CASNTARDYPYNEQFF.

This clonotype was seen a handful of times. The chain has TRBV10-3 and TRBJ2-2; the match to TRBD1 covers 8 bases. The CDR3 sequence is 15 residues long. The V gene end was trimmed by 7 bases and the J gene end by 6 bases; junction bases not matched to a gene: 10. Looked up from germline, CDR1 is ENHRY and CDR2 is SYGVKD. This CDR3 reads CAITDRGTPPGELFF. The CDR3 bases are TGTGCCATCACCGACAGGGGAACCCCGCCCGGGGAGCTGTTTTTT.

This chain uses TRBV2 with TRBJ1-4; D is undetermined. Germline CDR1 is SNHLY and CDR2 is FYNNEI. The V and J ends lost 5 bases and 5 bases respectively, with 12 bases between them. This CDR3 is 14 amino acids long. The CDR3 nucleotides are TGTGCCAGCAGTCCCAGCTCTGCCAATGAAAAACTGTTTTTT. Translated: CASSPSSANEKLFF.

The CDR3 loop is CASSYGPDQETQYF. CDR3 bases: TGTGCCAGCAGTTACGGGCCCGATCAAGAGACCCAGTACTTC. The genes are TRBV6-6 and TRBJ2-5; unclear D gene. V dropped 2 bases and J dropped 2 bases, with 9 bases sitting between them. Per germline, CDR1 MNHNY and CDR2 SVGAGI (reference sequence). This CDR3 spans 14 amino acids.

This rearrangement joins TRBV7-8 to TRBJ2-1, with 10 bases that match TRBD1. The germline V gene has CDR1 SGHVS and CDR2 FQNEAQ. The CDR3 has 15 amino acids. The V gene end was trimmed by 4 bases and the J gene end by 10 bases; junction bases not matched to a gene: 10. This CDR3 reads CASSSGDRGVYEQFF. CDR3 coding DNA: TGTGCCAGCAGCTCCGGGGACAGGGGCGTTTACGAGCAGTTCTTC.

The sample holds many counts of this clonotype. The V gene is TRBV29-1, the J gene TRBJ1-5; TRBD1 matches 7 bases. Trimming removed 0 bases from V and 7 bases from J; junction bases left unmatched: 6. This CDR3 has 14 amino acids. From germline, CDR1 is SQVTM and CDR2 ANQGSEA. This CDR3 is CSVEEQGSGQPQHF. The DNA of the CDR3 is TGCAGCGTTGAAGAACAGGGGTCTGGGCAGCCCCAGCATTTT.